Included here is one T cell receptor (beta chain) sequence, with context. Its antigen is unknown. TCRdb recomputed calls from the 5' RACE reads with MiXCR, one row per CDR3 protein. The data contain 100,000 to 150,000 distinct CDR3 sequences, roughly 10% of them seen just once; the ten biggest clones take up roughly 40%. The data were obtained in a study of T cells after yellow fever vaccination. There are 14 residues in the CDR3. Germline V gene sequence: CDR1 MDHEN, CDR2 SYDVKM. Trimming cost V 8 bases and J 0 bases; bases outside gene matches: 4. Study-level points and caveats: CD4 and CD8 compartments shared a small share of clonotypes, likely from convergent recombination.

Sequencing was performed on CD8+ T cells sorted from PBMCs, taken on the day of the yellow fever booster vaccination. The clonotype comes from a man between 18 and 29 years old who received the YFV17D yellow fever vaccine. The chain carries TRBV28 and TRBJ1-5; 7 nucleotides line up with TRBD1. CDR3 sequence (DNA): TGTGCCAGCGGTGACAGGGATAGCAATCAGCCCCAGCATTTT. Encoded protein: CASGDRDSNQPQHF.